This passage covers 20 T cell receptor beta chains from one sample sequenced in a study of T cell responses to AZD1222 COVID-19 vaccine. TCRdb keeps only in-frame clones here, not all; method: immunoSEQ multiplex PCR. Of 100,000 to 150,000 clones listed, 93% are singletons. The sequencing here drew on peripheral blood, taken on day 0 of AZD1222 vaccination. These receptors came from an adult in good health.

This chain joins TRBV28 and TRBJ1-6; 9 bases map to TRBD1. CDR1 is MDHEN and CDR2 is SYDVKM in the germline V gene. The trim removed 5 bases at V and 6 bases at J, leaving 5 bases unmatched. The CDR3 covers 15 residues. CDR3 residues: CASSEGQGSNSPLHF. The CDR3 DNA follows: TGTGCCAGCAGTGAAGGACAGGGGTCTAATTCACCCCTCCACTTT.

This chain uses TRBV14 with TRBJ1-2; D unclear. CDR1 SGHDN and CDR2 FVKESK come from the germline V gene. Trimming took 4 bases from V and 4 from J, leaving 10 bases between them. This CDR3 spans 13 amino acids. The CDR3 here is CASSLPSGYGYTF. In DNA form, the CDR3 reads TGTGCCAGCAGCCTTCCCTCGGGCTATGGCTACACCTTC.

J is TRBJ1-3 and V is TRBV6-5; D uncertain. Trimming shortened V by 10 bases and J by 7 bases, and 8 bases separated the two germline ends. The CDR3 is 10 residues long. The germline CDR1 and CDR2 sequences are MNHEY and SVGAGI. The CDR3 sequence is CATQRNTIYF. Written as DNA, the CDR3 is TGTGCCACCCAGAGGAACACCATATATTTT.

The chain links TRBV7-9 to TRBJ1-1, with a possible D match to TRBD1 (5 bases). Trimming removed 1 base from V and 5 bases from J, with 11 bases in between. This CDR3 region has 14 residues. Germline values: CDR1 SEHNR, CDR2 FQNEAQ (reference sequence). The CDR3 DNA sequence: TGTGCCAGCAGCTTAGGTGGGGCAGGAACTGAAGCTTTCTTT. The encoded protein is CASSLGGAGTEAFF.

This clone was found a few times. The CDR3 region is CASSWGGDLRSPLHF. DNA of the CDR3: TGTGCCAGCAGCTGGGGAGGGGACCTAAGGTCACCCCTCCACTTT. The rearrangement uses TRBV5-6 and TRBJ1-6, with a possible D match to TRBD1 (5 bases). The CDR3 runs 15 residues. V dropped 3 bases and J dropped 10 bases, with 17 bases sitting between them. The germline V gene has CDR1 SGHDT and CDR2 YYEEEE.

This chain links TRBV4-1 with TRBJ1-1; 11 nucleotides agree with TRBD1. CDR3 length: 17 residues. Trimming took 3 bases from V and 3 from J; bases not matched to a gene: 9. CDR1 is MGHRA, CDR2 YSYEKL, per germline. CDR3 coding DNA: TGCGCCAGCAGCCAGGGACAGGGGGGAGTCGGGCACACTGAAGCTTTCTTT. It yields the protein CASSQGQGGVGHTEAFF.

The rearrangement joins TRBV6-4 to TRBJ2-1, with D perhaps matching TRBD1 (6 bases). The germline V and J ends were trimmed by 8 bases and 4 bases, with 18 bases remaining between them. CDR3 length equals 15 residues. CDR1 and CDR2 (germline): MRHNA, SNTAGT. The CDR3 DNA reads as TGTGCCAGCGCCTTGCGAGGGGACAATTACAATGAGCAGTTCTTC. Amino acids: CASALRGDNYNEQFF.

The rearrangement links TRBV9 to TRBJ1-2; D remains ambiguous. Germline V gene sequence: CDR1 SGDLS, CDR2 YYNGEE. The CDR3 is 12 residues long. V was cut by 4 bases and J by 2 bases, with 6 bases left in between. The CDR3 coding sequence is TGTGCCAGCAGCTCCGGGAACTATGGCTACACCTTC. This translates into CASSSGNYGYTF.

This chain joins TRBV5-6 and TRBJ2-1, with D perhaps TRBD2 (5 bases). V lost 4 bases and J lost 1, with 12 bases in between. Per germline, CDR1 SGHDT and CDR2 YYEEEE. The CDR3 is 15 residues long. The CDR3 loop is CASSPEGVSYNEQFF. The CDR3 DNA is TGTGCCAGCAGCCCCGAGGGTGTATCCTACAATGAGCAGTTCTTC.

This clone was observed a handful of times. The chain employs TRBV27 and TRBJ2-2, with 7 nucleotides matching TRBD1. Losses at the gene ends were 8 bases for V and 6 bases for J; bases not matched to a gene: 9. Germline V lookup: CDR1 MNHEY, CDR2 SMNVEV (reference sequence). This CDR3 comprises 14 residues. CDR3 DNA: TGTGCCAGCGCCCGGACAGGTCGGCCCGGGGAGCTGTTTTTT. Amino acids: CASARTGRPGELFF.

Here the CDR3 DNA reads TGTGCCAGTTCTCTACAGGGGCCGGTCCGGGCTTTCTTT. It specifies CASSLQGPVRAFF. The chain recombines TRBV19 with TRBJ1-1; TRBD1 aligns across 7 bases. Germline CDR1 is LNHDA and CDR2 is SQIVND (reference sequence). This CDR3 spans 13 amino acids. J was trimmed by 11 bases and V by 8 bases; bases with no gene match: 14. The full variable domain, its missing parts supplied by reference TRBV19 and TRBJ1-1, is DGGITQSPKYLFRKEGQNVTLSCEQNLNHDAMYWYRQDPGQGLRLIYYSQIVNDFQKGDIAEGYSVSREKKESFPLTVTSAQKNPTAFYLCASSLQGPVRAFFGQGTRLTVV.

For this clone: At one end, the junction sequence differs from germline, possibly due to a read error. This rearrangement joins TRBV5-8 to TRBJ2-7; 9 bases fit TRBD1. The CDR3 contains 15 residues. The germline gives CDR1 SGHTS, CDR2 YDEGEE. This CDR3 is CASSVSGTGSSEQYF. For the CDR3, the DNA is TGTGCCAGCAGCGTATCCGGGACAGGGTCCTCCGAGCAGTACTTC.

This chain uses TRBV7-9 with TRBJ2-7; TRBD2 matches 10 bases. The J segment lost 2 bases and the V segment lost 5 bases, leaving 9 bases of the junction unmatched. Germline V gene data show CDR1 as SEHNR and CDR2 as FQNEAQ (reference sequence). The CDR3 is 16 residues long. The CDR3 region has the DNA TGTGCCAGCAGCCCTAGGACTAGCGGACCCACCTACGAGCAGTACTTC. Translation: CASSPRTSGPTYEQYF.

The DNA for the CDR3 is TGTGCCAGTAGAAGACAGGGAGACACTGAAGCTTTCTTT. It yields the protein CASRRQGDTEAFF. This chain connects TRBV19 to TRBJ1-1, with 7 bases matching TRBD1. The CDR3 has 13 amino acids. With 6 bases clipped from V and 3 bases from J, the junction kept 4 bases outside the gene matches. The germline CDR1 and CDR2 sequences are LNHDA and SQIVND (reference sequence).

The chain couples TRBV6-5 to TRBJ1-4; TRBD1 matches 8 bases. This CDR3 spans 15 amino acids. Germline V gene lookup returns CDR1 MNHEY and CDR2 SVGAGI. The V gene end was trimmed by 2 bases and the J gene end by 2 bases; junction bases not matched to a gene: 1. For the CDR3, the DNA is TGTGCCAGCAGTTACAGACAGGGGACTAATGAAAAACTGTTTTTT. Translation: CASSYRQGTNEKLFF.

The chain has TRBV9 and TRBJ1-6, with a tentative D call TRBD1 (5 bases). Germline CDR1 and CDR2: SGDLS and YYNGEE. The V gene lost 7 bases and the J gene lost 0 bases, with 11 bases spanning the gap. The CDR3 length is 15 residues. CDR3 loop: CASARDLSYNSPLHF. The CDR3 coding sequence is TGTGCCAGCGCGAGGGACCTCTCCTATAATTCACCCCTCCACTTT.

The chain recombines TRBV5-4 with TRBJ2-7, with 10 bases identical to TRBD2. The length of the CDR3 is 15 residues. V dropped 4 bases and J dropped 3; count of bases not matched to a gene: 7. Germline-derived CDR1 and CDR2 are SGHNT and YYREEE (reference sequence). In DNA, the CDR3 is TGTGCCAGCAGCCCCAAGCGGGAGGGCCTCTACGAGCAGTACTTC. Its translation: CASSPKREGLYEQYF.

CDR3 sequence: CASSDSREGYGYTF. DNA of the CDR3: TGTGCCAGCAGCGATAGCAGGGAAGGATATGGCTACACCTTC. The chain recombines TRBV9 with TRBJ1-2; TRBD1 might be the D (5 bases). The CDR3 is 14 amino acids. The germline gives CDR1 SGDLS, CDR2 YYNGEE. The ends were cut back, 3 bases at V and 5 bases at J, with 14 bases in the middle.

The chain combines TRBV11-3 with TRBJ2-7; TRBD1 agrees at 7 bases. The junction had 4 bases not matched to a gene; V was cut back by 5 bases and J by 3 bases. Germline V gene sequence: CDR1 SGHNT, CDR2 YENEEA. This CDR3 has 13 amino acids. CDR3 DNA sequence: TGTGCCAGCAGCCACCGGGACAGCTACGAGCAGTACTTC. Residues: CASSHRDSYEQYF.

This rearrangement joins TRBV5-8 to TRBJ2-3; 7 nucleotides agree with TRBD1. V lost 5 bases to trimming and J lost 0 bases; unmatched junction nucleotides: 6. Germline CDR1 and CDR2: SGHTS and YDEGEE. CDR3 size: 15 residues. DNA for the CDR3: TGTGCCAGCAGAACACAGGGGCCTAGCACAGATACGCAGTATTTT. This codes for CASRTQGPSTDTQYF.